The 5 T cell receptor beta chains reported below all come from one sample, sequenced in a study of regulatory T cells in long-lasting Graves disease. CDR3 regions were amplified by Arm-PCR using iRepertoire HTBI primers to build TCR beta libraries. TCRdb used MiXCR to reprocess the multiplex PCR reads, holding one entry per CDR3 protein. The table records around 340,000 distinct CDR3 sequences, 15% to 20% of them present only once. Time point given: persistent/refractory GD, antithyroid drugs over 5 years with positive TRAb. The TCR library was made from RNA that had been extracted from PBMCs in TRIzol. Specimen: peripheral blood mononuclear cells (PBMCs), collected when the disease was refractory, from a patient treated with antithyroid drugs. Every receptor here comes from a female donor with Graves disease.

This clonotype came up many times. The V and J genes are TRBV6-1 and TRBJ1-6; D is ambiguous. This CDR3 has 15 residues. V was pared by 1 base and J by 8 bases, with 12 bases between. Germline V gives CDR1 MNHNS, CDR2 SASEGT. The CDR3 spells CASSEVRTTDSPLHF. For the CDR3, the DNA is TGTGCCAGCAGTGAAGTACGGACTACGGATTCACCCCTCCACTTT.

J is TRBJ1-1 and V is TRBV11-2, with D uncertain. Germline assignment: CDR1 SGHAT and CDR2 FQNNGV. CDR3 size: 14 residues. The ends were cut back, 3 bases at V and 0 bases at J, with 8 bases in the middle. The DNA of the CDR3 is TGTGCCAGCAGCTTGAATGCCATGAACACTGAAGCTTTCTTT. This gives the protein CASSLNAMNTEAFF.

In its sample, this clonotype was seen many times. The chain combines TRBV29-1 with TRBJ1-5; 7 nucleotides align to TRBD1. The CDR3 extends over 13 amino acids. Trimming removed 5 bases from V and 0 bases from J; junction bases left unmatched: 1. CDR1 and CDR2 (germline): SQVTM, ANQGSEA. This CDR3 is CSVRDSSNQPQHF. The CDR3 nucleotides are TGCAGCGTTAGGGACAGTAGCAATCAGCCCCAGCATTTT.

This clonotype was observed many times. V usage is TRBV11-2 and J usage is TRBJ1-1; TRBD1 might be the D (6 bases). V was cut by 4 bases and J by 3 bases, with 15 bases left in between. The germline V gene encodes CDR1 SGHAT and CDR2 FQNNGV. The CDR3 spans 15 residues. The CDR3 loop is CASSSLGGAHTEAFF. The CDR3 DNA sequence: TGTGCCAGCAGCTCCCTGGGGGGGGCTCACACTGAAGCTTTCTTT. Full variable domain (outside the CDR3, taken from reference TRBV11-2 and TRBJ1-1): EAGVAQSPRYKIIEKRQSVAFWCNPISGHATLYWYQQILGQGPKLLIQFQNNGVVDDSQLPKDRFSAERLKGVDSTLKIQPAKLEDSAVYLCASSSLGGAHTEAFFGQGTRLTVV.

This clonotype was recorded many times. The chain links TRBV29-1 to TRBJ1-2; weak D call: TRBD1 (5 bases). Germline V lookup: CDR1 SQVTM, CDR2 ANQGSEA. Trimming took 3 bases from V and 8 from J, leaving 13 bases between them. CDR3 size: 12 residues. The CDR3 nucleotides read TGCAGCGTTGATGTCTCAGGGACCGGCTACACCTTC. Translated, it gives CSVDVSGTGYTF.